The 17 T cell receptor beta chains below all came from one sample that was sequenced in a study of response to subunit inactivated influenza vaccine. Each CDR3 protein is one row after TCRdb ran MiXCR on the RT-PCR reads. Here the sample spans approximately 200,000 distinct CDR3 sequences, under 15% being singletons. The material was CD8+ T cells sorted from PBMCs, obtained about 5 days after vaccination. The source of these receptors is a man aged 50-59 years who received an inactivated influenza vaccine.

This clonotype has just a few counts. The chain uses TRBV7-9 and TRBJ2-2, with D possibly TRBD1 on 5 matching bases. V lost 2 bases and J lost 1, with 8 bases in between. The CDR3 has 15 amino acids. CDR1 and CDR2 from the germline V gene are SEHNR and FQNEAQ (reference sequence). In DNA form, the CDR3 reads TGTGCCAGCAGCTTACAGGGTGGGAACACCGGGGAGCTGTTTTTT. It encodes CASSLQGGNTGELFF. The variable domain in full, with the rest retrieved from reference TRBV7-9 and TRBJ2-2, is DTGVSQNPRHKITKRGQNVTFRCDPISEHNRLYWYRQTLGQGPEFLTYFQNEAQLEKSRLLSDRFSAERPKGSFSTLEIQRTEQGDSAMYLCASSLQGGNTGELFFGEGSRLTVL.

The chain uses TRBV28 and TRBJ1-4; possible D gene TRBD1, 6 bases. CDR1 MDHEN and CDR2 SYDVKM come from the germline V gene. The CDR3 is 14 residues long. V was cut by 6 bases and J by 7 bases, with 15 bases left in between. The CDR3 spells CASSPPDRSEKLFF. The CDR3 DNA reads TGTGCCAGCAGCCCACCAGACAGGTCTGAAAAACTGTTTTTT.

This clonotype was observed a handful of times. This sequence joins TRBV4-1 and TRBJ2-1; a weak D match, TRBD1 (6 bases). This CDR3 spans 15 amino acids. The ends were cut back, 0 bases at V and 5 bases at J, with 11 bases in the middle. Germline CDR1 and CDR2: MGHRA and YSYEKL. As DNA, the CDR3 is TGCGCCAGCAGCCAAGAAACAGGGTTGAACAATGAGCAGTTCTTC. Translated: CASSQETGLNNEQFF.

This clonotype was counted between two and nine times. This chain connects TRBV20-1 to TRBJ2-1; 8 nucleotides align to TRBD2. With V trimmed by 6 bases and J by 12 bases, 10 bases remained unmatched. In germline, CDR1 is DFQATT, CDR2 SNEGSKA (reference sequence). CDR3 size: 12 residues. CDR3 in DNA: TGCAGTGCCACCGGGGGGGGCCGGGGGCAGTTCTTC. This codes for CSATGGGRGQFF.

This chain joins TRBV4-1 and TRBJ2-7; D gene unclear. V gave up 1 base and J gave up 2 bases, with 9 bases separating them. The germline gives CDR1 MGHRA, CDR2 YSYEKL. This CDR3 is 14 amino acids long. CDR3: CASSQVHGAYEQYF. As DNA, the CDR3 is TGCGCCAGCAGCCAAGTCCACGGTGCCTACGAGCAGTACTTC.

The V and J genes are TRBV27 and TRBJ2-7; possibly TRBD2 for D (6 bases). CDR3 length equals 13 residues. Per the germline V gene, CDR1 is MNHEY and CDR2 is SMNVEV (reference sequence). Trimming took off 5 bases at V and 9 bases at J, with 17 bases between the two ends. CDR3 coding DNA: TGTGCCAGCAGTGCCCCACGCGGGGTTGTGCAGTACTTC. Protein sequence: CASSAPRGVVQYF.

This clonotype was seen ten or more times. The rearrangement uses TRBV5-1 and TRBJ2-4; 7 bases are shared with TRBD2. The CDR3 runs 15 residues. The J segment lost 0 bases and the V segment lost 5 bases, leaving 5 bases of the junction unmatched. Germline loops: CDR1 SGHRS, CDR2 YFSETQ. The CDR3 sequence: CASSQAGLAKNIQYF. CDR3 DNA sequence: TGCGCCAGCAGTCAAGCGGGGCTAGCCAAAAACATTCAGTACTTC.

This clonotype has just a few counts. The CDR3 coding sequence is TGCGCCAGCAGCCAGGGCCACTCTAGAGCCTACAATGAGCAGTTCTTC. Residues: CASSQGHSRAYNEQFF. The genes are TRBV4-3 and TRBJ2-1; D uncertain. The CDR3 runs to 16 residues. The germline V and J ends were trimmed by 3 bases and 2 bases, with 14 bases remaining between them. CDR1 is LGHNA and CDR2 is YSLEER in the germline V gene.

The chain links TRBV7-9 to TRBJ2-3; weak D call: TRBD2 (5 bases). Germline CDR1 reads SEHNR; CDR2 reads FQNEAQ (reference sequence). Trimming took 5 bases from V and 2 from J, leaving 11 bases between them. CDR3 length: 14 residues. CDR3 DNA: TGTGCCAGCAGCCAAACGAGGGCCACAGATACGCAGTATTTT. It yields the protein CASSQTRATDTQYF.

The gene calls are TRBV20-1 and TRBJ1-1; perhaps TRBD1 as D (5 bases). V gave up 4 bases and J gave up 7 bases, with 19 bases separating them. The CDR3 length is 14 residues. Germline CDR1 reads DFQATT; CDR2 reads SNEGSKA (reference sequence). CDR3 amino acids: CSAIPGLSPIEAFF. The CDR3 nucleotides read TGCAGTGCTATTCCGGGACTCTCGCCAATTGAAGCTTTCTTT.

This chain joins TRBV7-6 and TRBJ2-5; D is unclear. Germline V gives CDR1 SGHVS, CDR2 FNYEAQ. V lost 5 bases, J lost 4 bases, and 14 bases lay in between. The CDR3 consists of 14 residues. CDR3 nucleotides: TGTGCCAGCAGCCCCGACGTATCAGTAGAGACCCAGTACTTC. It is translated as CASSPDVSVETQYF.

This rearrangement joins TRBV19 to TRBJ2-7, with 12 positions matching TRBD1. Unmatched junction bases numbered 2, after V lost 3 bases and J lost 2 bases. The CDR3 sequence is 15 residues long. Germline V gene lookup returns CDR1 LNHDA and CDR2 SQIVND (reference sequence). DNA for the CDR3: TGTGCCAGTAGTATGGGACAGGGGGCCGCCTACGAGCAGTACTTC. It specifies CASSMGQGAAYEQYF.

The V call is TRBV29-1, the J call TRBJ2-2; D gene ambiguous. Germline V gene lookup returns CDR1 SQVTM and CDR2 ANQGSEA. V lost 5 bases and J 2 bases, leaving 6 bases between the germline ends. This CDR3 region has 12 residues. CDR3 DNA sequence: TGCAGCGTTCTGCGAAACACCGGGGAGCTGTTTTTT. Protein: CSVLRNTGELFF.

This clonotype occurred a few times. The rearrangement uses TRBV7-9 and TRBJ1-1; D is undetermined. There are 17 residues in the CDR3. Trimming removed 1 base from V and 1 base from J, with 16 bases in between. Germline loops: CDR1 SEHNR, CDR2 FQNEAQ (reference sequence). The CDR3 sequence: CASSLGVLGNSNTEAFF. The CDR3, as DNA: TGTGCCAGCAGCTTAGGAGTGCTCGGCAACTCGAACACTGAAGCTTTCTTT.

This clonotype was seen only a few times. This rearrangement joins TRBV20-1 to TRBJ2-7, with D possibly being TRBD1 (5 bases). This CDR3 spans 13 amino acids. V lost 6 bases and J 0 bases, leaving 12 bases between the germline ends. The germline V gene encodes CDR1 DFQATT and CDR2 SNEGSKA (reference sequence). CDR3 region: CSADHRRSYEQYF. CDR3 DNA sequence: TGCAGTGCAGATCACAGGCGCTCCTACGAGCAGTACTTC.

The chain employs TRBV2 and TRBJ2-2; D possibly corresponds to TRBD2 (5 bases). CDR3 length: 17 residues. V was trimmed by 3 bases and J by 5 bases, leaving 19 bases between them. CDR1 and CDR2 from the germline V gene are SNHLY and FYNNEI. CDR3 loop: CASSDPHDYGPTGELFF. CDR3 nucleotides: TGTGCCAGCAGTGACCCTCACGACTACGGTCCGACCGGGGAGCTGTTTTTT.

This sequence joins TRBV28 and TRBJ2-1; the match to TRBD2 covers 12 bases. CDR3 length equals 19 residues. Germline CDR1 MDHEN, CDR2 SYDVKM. V lost 5 bases and J lost 0; bases outside the gene matches: 11. CDR3 bases: TGTGCCAGCAGTCTCCTAGCGCTAGCGGGAGGGCCCTCCTACAATGAGCAGTTCTTC. This encodes CASSLLALAGGPSYNEQFF.